The 3 T cell receptor beta chains reported below all come from one sample, sequenced in a study of blood T cell repertoires in COVID-19. Clones were read by immunoSEQ multiplex PCR, and TCRdb kept only the in-frame ones, dropping some. The sample has 110,000 to 150,000 clones, roughly 80% seen once. Sequenced sample: PBMCs or T cells enriched from blood (not recorded which). Every receptor here comes from a young woman who had been exposed to COVID-19.

The chain has TRBV3-1 (or the pseudogene TRBV3-2) and TRBJ2-7; a possible D gene is TRBD2 (5 bases). The CDR3 extends over 14 amino acids. Germline assignment: CDR1 LGHDT and CDR2 YNNKEL (reference sequence). V was trimmed by 1 base and J by 3 bases, leaving 10 bases between them. The CDR3 nucleotides are TGTGCCAGCAGCCAAGGGACTGTAGACTACGAGCAGTACTTC. The encoded protein is CASSQGTVDYEQYF.

V and J are TRBV4-2 and TRBJ2-7; 8 positions match TRBD1. V was pared by 1 base and J by 5 bases, with 7 bases of the junction left unmatched. Looked up from germline, CDR1 is LGHNA and CDR2 is YNFKEQ. There are 15 residues in the CDR3. CDR3 sequence: CASSQAGGVSNEQYF. The DNA for the CDR3 is TGTGCCAGCAGCCAAGCAGGGGGCGTTAGTAACGAGCAGTACTTC.

The V call is TRBV11-1, the J call TRBJ2-7; unclear D gene. Germline lookup yields CDR1 SGHAT and CDR2 FQDESV (reference sequence). There are 13 residues in the CDR3. The V end lost 3 bases, the J end lost 3 bases, and 9 bases lay between the germline ends. In nucleotides, the CDR3 is TGTGCCAGCAGCTTGAGTTCTAGCTACGAGCAGTACTTC. This codes for CASSLSSSYEQYF.